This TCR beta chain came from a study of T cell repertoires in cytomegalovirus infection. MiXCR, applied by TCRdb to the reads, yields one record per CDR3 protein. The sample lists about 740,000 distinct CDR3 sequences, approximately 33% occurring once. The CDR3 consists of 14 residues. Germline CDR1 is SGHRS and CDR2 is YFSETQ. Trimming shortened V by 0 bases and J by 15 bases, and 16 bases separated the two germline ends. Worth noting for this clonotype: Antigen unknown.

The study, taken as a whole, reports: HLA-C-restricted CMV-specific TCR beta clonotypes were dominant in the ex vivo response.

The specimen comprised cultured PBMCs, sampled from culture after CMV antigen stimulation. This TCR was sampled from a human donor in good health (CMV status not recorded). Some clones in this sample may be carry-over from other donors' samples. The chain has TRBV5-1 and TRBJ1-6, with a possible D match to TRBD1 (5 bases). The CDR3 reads CASSLEGVGGVLHF. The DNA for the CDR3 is TGCGCCAGCAGCTTGGAAGGAGTTGGAGGGGTCCTCCACTTT.